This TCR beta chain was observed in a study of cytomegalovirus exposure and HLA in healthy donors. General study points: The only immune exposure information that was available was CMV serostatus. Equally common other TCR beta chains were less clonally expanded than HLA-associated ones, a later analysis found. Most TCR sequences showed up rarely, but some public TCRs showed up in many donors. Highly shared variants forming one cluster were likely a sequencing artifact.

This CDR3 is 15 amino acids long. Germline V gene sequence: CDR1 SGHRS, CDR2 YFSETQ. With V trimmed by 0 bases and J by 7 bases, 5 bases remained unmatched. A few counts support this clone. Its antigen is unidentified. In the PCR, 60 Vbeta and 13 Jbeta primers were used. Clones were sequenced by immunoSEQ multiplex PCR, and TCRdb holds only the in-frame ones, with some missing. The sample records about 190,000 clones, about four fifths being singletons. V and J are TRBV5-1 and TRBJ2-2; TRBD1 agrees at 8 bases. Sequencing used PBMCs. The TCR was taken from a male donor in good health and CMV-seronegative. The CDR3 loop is CASSLEAGGHGELFF. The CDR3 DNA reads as TGCGCCAGCAGCTTGGAGGCAGGGGGCCACGGGGAGCTGTTTTTT.